This T cell receptor beta chain was recorded in a study of post-analysis software for immune sequencing data (dated by TCRdb to between 2015 and 2017). With regard to the full study: Recorded disease courses included relapsing-remitting, secondary progressive and progressive-relapsing multiple sclerosis, with some patients lacking subtype annotation. Patient repertoires were compared against some twelve previously published healthy control repertoires from donors aged roughly 6 to 28 years. A subset of samples was prepared in parallel using single-end sample barcoding, then pooled and co-amplified after Illumina adapter ligation. Broader findings and caveats from the paper: Direct clustering with F measure revealed strong co-clustering of samples prepared in the same batch, which led to a batch-effect correction. The multiple sclerosis patient group was slightly younger than the control group. Significantly lower normalized Chao1 diversity was found in multiple sclerosis patients than in controls, suggesting substantial peripheral T-cell clonal expansion.

Note on this clonotype: It lacks a known antigen. Base qualities are not provided; no much larger clone lies one nucleotide away.

To demonstrate the VDJtools post-analysis software, TCR beta repertoires were profiled from the peripheral blood of roughly 14 young patients with multiple sclerosis. The multiple sclerosis patients were children and adolescents ranging in age from about 6 to 17 years. Library method: PCR. Sequenced using an Illumina HiSeq 2500. Unique molecular identifiers were incorporated into TCR beta cDNA libraries to reduce PCR and sequencing biases. Approximately 500,000 cDNA molecules were obtained for every 1 to 10 million input T cells, so each molecule roughly corresponded to one T cell. The patient libraries were prepared and sequenced with the same protocol used for the earlier healthy control dataset. Within a given batch, samples were prepared together, multiplexed and sequenced on the same HiSeq lane. The study's processing was this. Raw barcoded reads were processed with MIGEC, and single-read molecular identifier groups were discarded before consensus assembly and CDR3 extraction. Clonotype tables were post-analysed with VDJtools, and diversity was normalized by down-sampling all datasets to the smallest sample size. To correct batch-related cross-sample contamination, repertoire overlap clustering matched CDR3 amino acid sequences but not nucleotide sequences. The public sequencing data were trimmed at Q25 with fastp and processed into clonotypes with MiXCR by TCRdb, which kept only in-frame beta chains. Records with the same CDR3 protein are collapsed into one entry carrying the most frequent genes and DNA. For this entry, the V and J calls and clone size follow TCRdb and not the study's own pipeline. Within this sample are around 710,000 distinct CDR3 sequences, with under 60% of them counted one time only. Around 4.7% of the sample is in the top ten clones.

Specimen: blood. The sequence came from a girl between 10 and 17 years old with multiple sclerosis.

The nucleotide sequence is given as TGTGCCAGCAGCGTAGGGGCGGGCCTTTATGAAAATGAGCAGTTCTTC. Its translation is CASSVGAGLYENEQFF. The receptor chain draws on TRBV9 and TRBJ2-1, with TRBD2 tentatively as D gene (5 bases match). V was cut back by 0 bases and J by 7 bases, leaving a gap of 17 bases between them. The CDR3 starts with the cysteine, ends with the phenylalanine, and has 16 residues. CDR3 DNA only is kept here, 48 bases in frame from base 1. For CDR1 and CDR2, the germline V gene lists SGDLS and YYNGEE.